These 31 T cell receptor beta chains share one sample of origin, sequenced in a study of T cell responses to AZD1222 COVID-19 vaccine. The data were produced by immunoSEQ multiplex PCR, yet TCRdb's version contains in-frame clones alone and is incomplete. The sample has over 95,000 clones, 88% seen once; the top ten hold about 15%. Material: peripheral blood, obtained 28 days after the second AZD1222 dose. All receptors come from an adult who received the AZD1222 COVID-19 vaccine.

This clone was observed many times. This chain links TRBV28 with TRBJ1-1; weak D call: TRBD1 (5 bases). This CDR3 spans 16 amino acids. Germline V lookup: CDR1 MDHEN, CDR2 SYDVKM. With 3 bases removed from V and 0 bases from J, the gap between germline ends came to 14 bases. CDR3 coding DNA: TGTGCCAGCAGTTTTGATTCAGGGCAGATGAACACTGAAGCTTTCTTT. Residues: CASSFDSGQMNTEAFF.

The chain recombines TRBV3-1 (or the pseudogene TRBV3-2) with TRBJ2-1, with 11 positions matching TRBD2. Germline CDR1 reads LGHDT; CDR2 reads YNNKEL (reference sequence). There are 15 residues in the CDR3. The trim removed 6 bases at V and 7 bases at J, leaving 8 bases unmatched. CDR3: CASSPGTSGANEQFF. In nucleotides, the CDR3 is TGTGCCAGCAGTCCCGGGACTAGCGGAGCTAATGAGCAGTTCTTC.

This clone has only one observation. The chain recombines TRBV24-1 with TRBJ2-2; TRBD1 matches 7 bases. The CDR3 has 17 residues. In germline, CDR1 is KGHDR, CDR2 SFDVKD. With 2 bases clipped from V and 1 base from J, the junction kept 6 bases outside the gene matches. The CDR3 reads CATSDSFGQVNTGELFF. Here the CDR3 DNA reads TGTGCCACCAGTGATTCTTTTGGACAGGTGAACACCGGGGAGCTGTTTTTT.

The chain combines TRBV6-5 with TRBJ2-7; D ambiguous. In germline, CDR1 is MNHEY, CDR2 SVGAGI. The CDR3 loop spans 12 amino acids. CDR3 sequence reads: CVSLGRSYEQYF. CDR3 nucleotide sequence: TGTGTCTCCTTAGGCAGGTCCTACGAGCAGTACTTC.

This chain connects TRBV11-3 to TRBJ2-2; D may match TRBD1 or TRBD2 (6 bases each). Trimming stripped 2 bases from V and 6 bases from J, with 13 bases between. The CDR3 runs 15 residues. Germline loops: CDR1 SGHNT, CDR2 YENEEA. The CDR3 reads CASSLSGGRAGELFF. The CDR3 DNA follows: TGTGCCAGCAGCTTATCCGGGGGCAGGGCCGGGGAGCTGTTTTTT.

The gene calls are TRBV29-1 and TRBJ1-1; D ambiguous. Trimming pared 5 bases from V and 3 bases from J, leaving 13 bases between. The germline V gene encodes CDR1 SQVTM and CDR2 ANQGSEA. There are 13 residues in the CDR3. CDR3 protein: CSVFWVGDTEAFF. CDR3 nucleotide sequence: TGCAGCGTTTTCTGGGTTGGGGACACTGAAGCTTTCTTT.

The chain combines TRBV7-2 with TRBJ1-6; no clear D gene. The CDR3 spans 13 residues. V was pared by 6 bases and J by 5 bases, with 8 bases between. In germline, CDR1 is SGHTA, CDR2 FQGNSA. Written as DNA, the CDR3 is TGTGCCAGCAGGCCTCAGGATAATTCACCCCTCCACTTT. It is translated as CASRPQDNSPLHF.

The chain links TRBV11-2 to TRBJ2-7; weak D call: TRBD1 (6 bases). CDR1 is SGHAT and CDR2 is FQNNGV in the germline V gene. CDR3 length: 11 residues. The ends were cut back, 8 bases at V and 3 bases at J, with 8 bases in the middle. The CDR3 nucleotides are TGTGCCAGCCGCAGGGGCTACGAGCAGTACTTC. Translation gives CASRRGYEQYF.

With regard to this clone: Additional DNA sequences in this sample encode the identical CDR3. The chain combines TRBV29-1 with TRBJ1-1; D gene ambiguous. The ends were cut back, 3 bases at V and 0 bases at J, with 8 bases in the middle. CDR3 length: 13 residues. Germline V lookup: CDR1 SQVTM, CDR2 ANQGSEA. DNA of the CDR3: TGCAGCGTTGACAGGCAGTTGAACACTGAAGCTTTCTTT. Translated: CSVDRQLNTEAFF.

The chain employs TRBV11-3 and TRBJ2-1; no definite D call. This CDR3 is 13 amino acids long. V was shortened by 5 bases and J by 5 bases, with 10 bases between the two germline ends. The germline gives CDR1 SGHNT, CDR2 YENEEA. CDR3 protein: CASSRRLDNEQFF. DNA for the CDR3: TGTGCCAGCAGCCGCCGGTTAGACAATGAGCAGTTCTTC.

A single count supports this clone. The rearrangement uses TRBV18 and TRBJ1-1; 8 bases match TRBD1. This CDR3 has 15 amino acids. The germline CDR1 and CDR2 sequences are KGHSH and LQKENI. Trimming at V came to 3 bases and at J to 6 bases, leaving 9 bases not matched to a gene. The CDR3 region is CASSPLPQGAAEAFF. CDR3 nucleotides: TGTGCCAGCTCACCTCTACCGCAGGGGGCGGCTGAAGCTTTCTTT.

The gene calls are TRBV5-1 and TRBJ2-1; no clear D. The CDR3 consists of 15 residues. The germline gives CDR1 SGHRS, CDR2 YFSETQ. V was pared by 0 bases and J by 1 base, with 8 bases between. DNA for the CDR3: TGCGCCAGCAGCTTGGCCGCACAGTCCTACAATGAGCAGTTCTTC. Encoded protein: CASSLAAQSYNEQFF.

DNA of the CDR3: TGTGCCAGCTCACCACCGTCGGGGACCGGCTACTATGGCTACACCTTC. It is translated as CASSPPSGTGYYGYTF. The chain joins TRBV18 to TRBJ1-2; D perhaps matches TRBD1 (5 bases). Germline values: CDR1 KGHSH, CDR2 LQKENI. This CDR3 comprises 16 residues. Trimming pared 0 bases from V and 3 bases from J, leaving 14 bases between.

The genes are TRBV7-9 and TRBJ2-1, with 12 bases aligning to TRBD2. The CDR3 is made up of 16 amino acids. Per the germline V gene, CDR1 is SEHNR and CDR2 is FQNEAQ (reference sequence). The trim removed 5 bases at V and 6 bases at J, leaving 8 bases unmatched. The CDR3 is CASSPRLAGVSNEQFF. CDR3 sequence (DNA): TGTGCCAGCAGCCCGAGACTAGCGGGAGTCTCCAATGAGCAGTTCTTC.

The chain is built from TRBV28 and TRBJ2-7; 10 bases are shared with TRBD1. Germline V gene lookup returns CDR1 MDHEN and CDR2 SYDVKM. J lost 4 bases, V lost 6 bases, and 15 bases had no gene match. The CDR3 has 17 residues. The CDR3 DNA follows: TGTGCCAGCAGGACAGGGGGCGCAGTCGTAGGGCTATACGAGCAGTACTTC. Translating it yields CASRTGGAVVGLYEQYF.

The gene calls are TRBV29-1 and TRBJ1-5; 7 positions agree with TRBD1. J lost 5 bases, V lost 6 bases, and 7 bases had no gene match. This CDR3 has 13 residues. Germline V gives CDR1 SQVTM, CDR2 ANQGSEA. For the CDR3, the DNA is TGCAGCGTCGGTTACAGGGGTGATCAGCCCCAGCATTTT. The encoded protein is CSVGYRGDQPQHF. Complete variable domain (other parts from reference TRBV29-1 and TRBJ1-5): SAVISQKPSRDICQRGTSLTIQCQVDSQVTMMFWYRQQPGQSLTLIATANQGSEATYESGFVIDKFPISRPNLTFSTLTVSNMSPEDSSIYLCSVGYRGDQPQHFGDGTRLSIL.

This clone was observed once. The genes are TRBV19 and TRBJ1-1; maybe TRBD1 (6 bases). V lost 5 bases and J lost 2, with 12 bases in between. The CDR3 totals 14 residues. From germline, CDR1 is LNHDA and CDR2 SQIVND (reference sequence). The CDR3 DNA reads TGTGCCAGTAGTTGGGGCAGGGGAAACACTGAAGCTTTCTTT. Translation: CASSWGRGNTEAFF.

As DNA, the CDR3 is TGTGCCAGCAGTTCGGAGGCCGCGGGGAATTCACCCCTCCACTTT. This sequence encodes CASSSEAAGNSPLHF. The rearrangement uses TRBV7-2 and TRBJ1-6; the D is unclear. The V end lost 6 bases, the J end lost 7 bases, and 16 bases lay between the germline ends. The CDR3 sequence is 15 residues long. CDR1 is SGHTA, CDR2 FQGNSA, per germline. Based on the CDR3 plus reference TRBV7-2 and TRBJ1-6, the full variable domain is GAGVSQSPSNKVTEKGKDVELRCDPISGHTALYWYRQSLGQGLEFLIYFQGNSAPDKSGLPSDRFSAERTGGSVSTLTIQRTQQEDSAVYLCASSSEAAGNSPLHFGNGTRLTVT.

The rearrangement uses TRBV27 and TRBJ2-3; D might be TRBD2 (6 bases). The CDR3 is made up of 14 amino acids. Trimming removed 3 bases from V and 7 bases from J, with 14 bases in between. The germline V gene has CDR1 MNHEY and CDR2 SMNVEV (reference sequence). CDR3 bases: TGTGCCAGCAGTTTTAGACTAGACGTCAATACGCAGTATTTT. It codes for CASSFRLDVNTQYF.

This chain joins TRBV27 and TRBJ2-3; weak D call: TRBD2 (6 bases). V lost 8 bases, J lost 2 bases, and 8 bases lay in between. Germline V gives CDR1 MNHEY, CDR2 SMNVEV (reference sequence). The CDR3 totals 12 residues. The CDR3 sequence is CASGTSTDTQYF. CDR3 bases: TGTGCCAGCGGGACTTCCACAGATACGCAGTATTTT.

The chain carries TRBV10-2 and TRBJ1-5; 8 positions agree with TRBD1. V lost 9 bases, J lost 4 bases, and 8 bases stayed unmatched. The CDR3 sequence is 14 residues long. CDR1 and CDR2 (germline): WSHSY, SAAADI. CDR3 nucleotides: TGCGCCAGTGGTGGGACAGGCCATAATCAGCCCCAGCATTTT. As protein: CASGGTGHNQPQHF.

V gene TRBV5-1 combines with J gene TRBJ2-7; weak D call: TRBD1 (6 bases). V shed 3 bases and J shed 7 bases, with 20 bases lying between them. CDR1 and CDR2 from the germline V gene are SGHRS and YFSETQ. The CDR3 is made up of 15 amino acids. CDR3: CASSYLAGTSTEQYF. The CDR3 nucleotides are TGCGCCAGCAGCTACTTGGCCGGGACATCAACGGAGCAGTACTTC.

The V call is TRBV21-1, the J call TRBJ2-1; the table's D gene call, TRBD2, was not cross checked with the DNA. TRBV21-1 is labeled a pseudogene. The CDR3 covers 18 residues. CDR3 nucleotides: TGTGCCAGCAGCAAGGAAGTCTGCGGTTCACAATGGCACAATGAGCAGTTCTTC. Amino acids: CASSKEVCGSQWHNEQFF.

J is TRBJ1-2 and V is TRBV12-3 or TRBV12-4; 7 positions match TRBD1. The CDR3 loop spans 13 amino acids. Germline trimming cut 2 bases from V and 5 bases from J; bases unmatched to any gene: 2. The chain's CDR3 is CASSLQGEYGYTF. The DNA of the CDR3 is TGTGCCAGCAGTTTACAGGGGGAGTATGGCTACACCTTC.

The V gene is TRBV18, the J gene TRBJ2-1; D remains ambiguous. This CDR3 is 15 amino acids long. CDR1 is KGHSH, CDR2 LQKENI, per germline. The V end was cut by 3 bases, the J end by 0 bases, with 9 bases between. Written as DNA, the CDR3 is TGTGCCAGCTCACCCCCTGTTGTCTCCTACAATGAGCAGTTCTTC. It is translated as CASSPPVVSYNEQFF.

The chain carries TRBV19 and TRBJ2-1, with 10 bases matching TRBD2. This CDR3 is 15 amino acids long. The V gene's germline CDR1 is LNHDA and CDR2 SQIVND (reference sequence). The V gene end was trimmed by 9 bases and the J gene end by 9 bases; junction bases not matched to a gene: 14. This chain's CDR3 is CASRPPGLATGEQFF. The DNA of the CDR3 is TGTGCCAGCCGACCCCCGGGACTAGCGACTGGTGAGCAGTTCTTC.

This clone occurred once. V gene TRBV12-3 or TRBV12-4 combines with J gene TRBJ2-7, with unresolved D. V was shortened by 6 bases and J by 6 bases, with 12 bases between the two germline ends. The CDR3 runs 12 residues. The CDR3 DNA follows: TGTGCCAGCAGCCCCTTGGTGGGCGAGCAGTACTTC. Protein sequence: CASSPLVGEQYF.

This rearrangement joins TRBV29-1 to TRBJ1-4, with D possibly matching TRBD1 (5 bases). V lost 6 bases and J lost 4, with 18 bases in between. Germline loops: CDR1 SQVTM, CDR2 ANQGSEA. The CDR3 spans 15 residues. The CDR3 sequence: CSVAGTGTFNEKLFF. Written as DNA, the CDR3 is TGCAGCGTCGCCGGGACCGGTACCTTTAATGAAAAACTGTTTTTT.

The CDR3 DNA is TGTGCCAGCAGTGCTGGGGATCGCAATCAGCCCCAGCATTTT. Amino acids: CASSAGDRNQPQHF. V is TRBV28 and J is TRBJ1-5; D call uncertain. This CDR3 region has 14 residues. V was clipped by 5 bases and J by 2 bases, with 10 bases between them. CDR1 is MDHEN, CDR2 SYDVKM, per germline.

CDR3 nucleotide sequence: TGTGCCTGGGCGCCCGGGACAGCTAATTCACCCCTCCACTTT. It encodes CAWAPGTANSPLHF. This chain connects TRBV30 to TRBJ1-6; TRBD1 aligns across 7 bases. Germline V lookup: CDR1 GTSNPN, CDR2 SVGIG (reference sequence). V gave up 5 bases and J gave up 6 bases; unmatched junction bases: 7. CDR3 size: 14 residues.

The chain uses TRBV19 and TRBJ2-5; D is perhaps TRBD2 (6 bases). The CDR3 length is 12 residues. Germline CDR1 reads LNHDA; CDR2 reads SQIVND (reference sequence). Trimming removed 8 bases from V and 6 bases from J, with 13 bases in between. The DNA of the CDR3 is TGTGCCAGTCGGGAGCAGGGACAGACCCAGTACTTC. Its translation is CASREQGQTQYF.